This T cell receptor (beta chain) appears in the sequencing data of a study of blood T cells in healthy people across ages. Turning to the study itself: Using template switching, researchers captured about one barcoded beta molecule for each two T cells.

Next came a second PCR, run for about 7 to 12 cycles, which used a sample-barcoded 5' primer along with a J-beta primer mix. TCRdb fed the 5' RACE reads into MiXCR, producing one record per CDR3 protein. The sample includes over 950,000 distinct CDR3 sequences, roughly 51% of them seen just once. CDR3 length equals 15 residues. Germline V gene lookup returns CDR1 SEHNR and CDR2 FQNEAQ (reference sequence). With 6 bases clipped from V and 0 bases from J, the junction kept 3 bases outside the gene matches. This clonotype appeared many times. Sample: blood. The chain combines TRBV7-9 with TRBJ2-1, with 9 bases aligning to TRBD2. This receptor was taken from an older woman in good health. The DNA of the CDR3 is TGTGCCAGCAGTCGTAGCGGGAGCTCCTACAATGAGCAGTTCTTC. This translates into CASSRSGSSYNEQFF.